These 12 T cell receptor beta chains were all obtained from the same sample, sequenced in a study of blood T cell repertoires in COVID-19. Here immunoSEQ multiplex PCR was the method, and the copy in TCRdb shows in-frame clones only, minus some. This table has around 230,000 clones, more than 65% appearing once. The material sequenced was peripheral blood. All receptors come from a man aged 35-49 years who had recovered from COVID-19.

The chain is built from TRBV7-8 and TRBJ2-7; D unresolved. This CDR3 is 14 amino acids long. The germline V gene encodes CDR1 SGHVS and CDR2 FQNEAQ. Trimming stripped 0 bases from V and 4 bases from J, with 10 bases between. This chain's CDR3 is CASSLAPTFYEQYF. The CDR3 DNA is TGTGCCAGCAGCTTAGCCCCAACTTTTTACGAGCAGTACTTC.

V gene TRBV5-1 combines with J gene TRBJ2-5, with D perhaps TRBD2 (5 bases). The germline V and J ends were trimmed by 0 bases and 1 base, with 7 bases remaining between them. From germline, CDR1 is SGHRS and CDR2 YFSETQ. The CDR3 runs 14 residues. CDR3 sequence: CASSLERPQETQYF. The CDR3 coding sequence is TGCGCCAGCAGCTTGGAGCGGCCCCAAGAGACCCAGTACTTC.

V and J are TRBV19 and TRBJ1-6, with a tentative D call TRBD1 (5 bases). V gave up 8 bases and J gave up 7 bases, with 15 bases separating them. The CDR3 spans 14 residues. CDR1 is LNHDA and CDR2 is SQIVND in the germline V gene (reference sequence). CDR3 amino acids: CASRTARANSPLHF. DNA of the CDR3: TGTGCCAGTCGCACGGCCAGGGCCAATTCACCCCTCCACTTT. The variable domain in full, completed from reference TRBV19 and TRBJ1-6, reads DGGITQSPKYLFRKEGQNVTLSCEQNLNHDAMYWYRQDPGQGLRLIYYSQIVNDFQKGDIAEGYSVSREKKESFPLTVTSAQKNPTAFYLCASRTARANSPLHFGNGTRLTVT.

The genes are TRBV2 and TRBJ2-3; TRBD1 matches at 10 bases. This CDR3 spans 15 amino acids. CDR1 and CDR2 (germline): SNHLY, FYNNEI. Germline trimming cut 6 bases from V and 6 bases from J; bases unmatched to any gene: 9. CDR3 protein: CASRGVGQGSDTQYF. CDR3 nucleotide sequence: TGTGCCAGCAGGGGGGTGGGACAGGGGTCGGATACGCAGTATTTT.

The V call is TRBV3-1 (or the pseudogene TRBV3-2), the J call TRBJ2-2; D is perhaps TRBD2 (5 bases). Per the germline V gene, CDR1 is LGHDT and CDR2 is YNNKEL (reference sequence). The V end lost 4 bases, the J end lost 5 bases, and 29 bases lay between the germline ends. The CDR3 is 20 residues long. CDR3: CASSLSPSHGLFRRTGELFF. Here the CDR3 DNA reads TGTGCCAGCAGCCTCTCCCCCTCCCACGGACTTTTTCGGAGGACCGGGGAGCTGTTTTTT.

The chain recombines TRBV10-3 with TRBJ1-3; D is unresolved. Germline-derived CDR1 and CDR2 are ENHRY and SYGVKD. V lost 4 bases and J 0 bases, leaving 10 bases between the germline ends. This CDR3 is built from 15 residues. The CDR3 nucleotides are TGTGCCATCAGTGCCGAGGGCTACTCTGGAAACACCATATATTTT. Its protein is CAISAEGYSGNTIYF.

This chain joins TRBV9 and TRBJ2-5; tentative D call: TRBD2 (5 bases). The CDR3 length is 13 residues. CDR1 and CDR2 from the germline V gene are SGDLS and YYNGEE. V lost 2 bases, J lost 1 base, and 6 bases lay in between. CDR3 amino acids: CASSVEGQETQYF. The CDR3 DNA follows: TGTGCCAGCAGCGTTGAGGGCCAAGAGACCCAGTACTTC.

This chain uses TRBV7-2 with TRBJ2-5; TRBD2 aligns across 9 bases. V was clipped by 7 bases and J by 5 bases; unmatched bases: 14. CDR1 and CDR2 from the germline V gene are SGHTA and FQGNSA. This CDR3 spans 16 amino acids. CDR3 in DNA: TGTGCCAGCACCCCGCTTGGAGGCGGGGGGGCGGAGACCCAGTACTTC. It yields the protein CASTPLGGGGAETQYF.

This chain links TRBV11-2 with TRBJ2-1, with a possible D match to TRBD1 (5 bases). The CDR3 extends over 18 amino acids. Germline values: CDR1 SGHAT, CDR2 FQNNGV. V lost 5 bases and J 8 bases, leaving 28 bases between the germline ends. This CDR3 is CASSHTIMTQGDSDEQFF. CDR3 nucleotides: TGTGCCAGCAGCCACACTATTATGACGCAGGGTGATTCCGATGAGCAGTTCTTC.

This rearrangement joins TRBV7-8 to TRBJ2-3, with TRBD1 as a possible D gene (6 bases). The CDR3 sequence is 13 residues long. CDR1 is SGHVS and CDR2 is FQNEAQ in the germline V gene. Trimming took 8 bases from V and 1 from J, leaving 10 bases between them. CDR3 DNA: TGTGCCAGCGCACAGGGAGGCACAGATACGCAGTATTTT. Protein product: CASAQGGTDTQYF.

The V call is TRBV12-5, the J call TRBJ2-3; 10 bases line up with TRBD1. Germline CDR1 is LGHNT and CDR2 is FRNRAP. The CDR3 has 15 amino acids. The V and J ends lost 1 base and 6 bases, in that order; junction bases with no gene match: 4. Written as DNA, the CDR3 is TGTGCTAGTGGTTTGGGACAGGGGGCTCGCGATACGCAGTATTTT. Translated, it gives CASGLGQGARDTQYF.

The J gene is TRBJ2-1, the V gene TRBV3-1 (or the pseudogene TRBV3-2); 16 nucleotides match TRBD2. The ends lost 3 bases at V and 9 bases at J; junction bases unmatched: 11. The CDR3 contains 18 residues. Germline V lookup: CDR1 LGHDT, CDR2 YNNKEL (reference sequence). The CDR3 DNA reads TGTGCCAGCAGCCAGTACCTGGGACTAGCGGGAGGGCCCTCTGAGCAGTTCTTC. Translating gives CASSQYLGLAGGPSEQFF.